Reported below is one TCR beta chain. This specimen belongs to a study of blood T cell repertoires in COVID-19. Study information: Acute and convalescent COVID-19 samples came from the United States, Italy and Spain. Sources were T cells, B-cell-depleted T cells, or PBMCs; the material itself was cDNA or gDNA.

In the original workflow: Nucleated cell counts were estimated from reference gene primer amplification. Repertoires were generated with immunoSEQ multiplex PCR, while TCRdb's copy carries only in-frame clones and drops some. For V, J and clone size, that table is used; D and trimming come from the DNA. The sample records roughly 200,000 clones, 80% to 85% being singletons. The germline V gene encodes CDR1 SEHNR and CDR2 FQNEAQ (reference sequence). CDR3 size: 14 residues. With 5 bases removed from V and 8 bases from J, the gap between germline ends came to 18 bases. Sequenced: peripheral blood. This sequence joins TRBV7-9 and TRBJ1-1, with D possibly TRBD1 on 5 matching bases. This sequence originates from a man aged 45-65 years with active or convalescent COVID-19. The CDR3 here is CASSPGSGVGEAFF. DNA for the CDR3: TGTGCCAGCAGCCCAGGTTCGGGGGTGGGGGAAGCTTTCTTT.